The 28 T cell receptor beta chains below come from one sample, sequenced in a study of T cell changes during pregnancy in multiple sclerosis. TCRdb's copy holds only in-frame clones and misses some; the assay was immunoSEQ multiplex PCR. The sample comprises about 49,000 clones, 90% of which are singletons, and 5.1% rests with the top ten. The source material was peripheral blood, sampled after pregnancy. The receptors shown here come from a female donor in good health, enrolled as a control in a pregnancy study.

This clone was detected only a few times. CDR3 DNA: TGCAGTGCTCCGTATACTTACGAGCAGTACTTC. This sequence encodes CSAPYTYEQYF. This rearrangement joins TRBV20-1 to TRBJ2-7; D not resolved. Germline V gene sequence: CDR1 DFQATT, CDR2 SNEGSKA (reference sequence). The CDR3 consists of 11 residues. V was clipped by 5 bases and J by 4 bases, with 9 bases between them.

The CDR3 is CASSDWDNEQFF. CDR3 in DNA: TGTGCCAGTAGCGACTGGGACAATGAGCAGTTCTTC. The gene calls are TRBV19 and TRBJ2-1; unclear D gene. Germline V gives CDR1 LNHDA, CDR2 SQIVND (reference sequence). Trimming left V 6 bases short and J 5 bases short, with 8 bases between. The CDR3 is 12 amino acids.

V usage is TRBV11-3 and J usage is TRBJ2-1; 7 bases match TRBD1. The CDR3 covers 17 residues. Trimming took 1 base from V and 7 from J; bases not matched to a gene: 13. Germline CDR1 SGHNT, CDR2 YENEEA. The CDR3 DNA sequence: TGTGCCAGCAGCTTAGTAAGTAGGGGGCCCGCTGGGAATGAGCAGTTCTTC. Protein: CASSLVSRGPAGNEQFF.

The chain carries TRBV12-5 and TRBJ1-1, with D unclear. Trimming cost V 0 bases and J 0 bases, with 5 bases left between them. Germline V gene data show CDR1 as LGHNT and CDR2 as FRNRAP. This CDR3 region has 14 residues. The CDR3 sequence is CASGLVTVNTEAFF. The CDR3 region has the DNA TGTGCTAGTGGTTTGGTAACGGTGAACACTGAAGCTTTCTTT.

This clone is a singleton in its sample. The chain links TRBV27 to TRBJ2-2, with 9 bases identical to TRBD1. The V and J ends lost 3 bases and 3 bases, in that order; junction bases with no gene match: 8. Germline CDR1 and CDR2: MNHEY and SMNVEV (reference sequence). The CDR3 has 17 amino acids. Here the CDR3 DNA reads TGTGCCAGCAGTTTGTATTCGGGACAGGGTGACACCGGGGAGCTGTTTTTT. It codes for CASSLYSGQGDTGELFF.

The chain's CDR3 is CASSTFGDSSTSEQFF. CDR3 nucleotides: TGCGCCAGCAGCACCTTTGGGGACAGTAGTACAAGTGAGCAGTTCTTC. The chain links TRBV5-1 to TRBJ2-1; TRBD1 agrees at 7 bases. With V trimmed by 4 bases and J by 9 bases, 16 bases remained unmatched. CDR3 length: 16 residues. CDR1 is SGHRS and CDR2 is YFSETQ in the germline V gene.

For the CDR3, the DNA is TGTGCCAGCAGTGAACGATGGGGGGGCTGGGAGACCCAGTACTTC. This translates into CASSERWGGWETQYF. The chain links TRBV6-1 to TRBJ2-5, with a weak D call TRBD2 (7 bases). Trimming shortened V by 2 bases and J by 5 bases, and 15 bases separated the two germline ends. The CDR3 runs 15 residues. Germline assignment: CDR1 MNHNS and CDR2 SASEGT.

CDR3: CASSLGPGTEAFF. In DNA form, the CDR3 reads TGTGCCAGCAGTTTGGGGCCTGGAACTGAAGCTTTCTTT. This rearrangement joins TRBV28 to TRBJ1-1; the D gene is possibly TRBD1 (5 bases). This CDR3 contains 13 residues. The germline V and J ends were trimmed by 3 bases and 5 bases, with 10 bases remaining between them. The V gene's germline CDR1 is MDHEN and CDR2 SYDVKM.

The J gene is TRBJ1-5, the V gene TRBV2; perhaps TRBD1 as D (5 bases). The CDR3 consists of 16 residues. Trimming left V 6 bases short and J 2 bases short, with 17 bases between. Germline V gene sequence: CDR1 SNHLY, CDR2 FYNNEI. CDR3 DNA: TGTGCCAGCAGGGCCCGGGACTTCGTACGCAATCAGCCCCAGCATTTT. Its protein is CASRARDFVRNQPQHF.

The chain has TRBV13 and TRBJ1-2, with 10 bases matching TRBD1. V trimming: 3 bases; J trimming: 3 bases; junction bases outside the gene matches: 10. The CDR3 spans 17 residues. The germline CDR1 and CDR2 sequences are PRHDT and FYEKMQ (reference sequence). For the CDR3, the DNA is TGTGCCAGCAGCTTGCCGACAGGGGGCGATTCAGACTATGGCTACACCTTC. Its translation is CASSLPTGGDSDYGYTF.

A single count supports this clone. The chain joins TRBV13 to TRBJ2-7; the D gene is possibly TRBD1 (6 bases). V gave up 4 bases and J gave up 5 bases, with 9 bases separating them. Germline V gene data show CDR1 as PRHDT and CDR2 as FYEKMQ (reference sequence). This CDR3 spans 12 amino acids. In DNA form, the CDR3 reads TGTGCCAGCAGCTCACAGGGTGACGAGCAGTACTTC. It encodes CASSSQGDEQYF.

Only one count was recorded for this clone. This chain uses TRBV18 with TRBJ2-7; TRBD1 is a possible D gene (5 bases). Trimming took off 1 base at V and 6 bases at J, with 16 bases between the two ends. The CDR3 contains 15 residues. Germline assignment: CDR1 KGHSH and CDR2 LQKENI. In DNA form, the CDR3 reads TGTGCCAGCTCACCACACCAGGGCGGTAGGAGCGAGCAGTACTTC. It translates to CASSPHQGGRSEQYF.

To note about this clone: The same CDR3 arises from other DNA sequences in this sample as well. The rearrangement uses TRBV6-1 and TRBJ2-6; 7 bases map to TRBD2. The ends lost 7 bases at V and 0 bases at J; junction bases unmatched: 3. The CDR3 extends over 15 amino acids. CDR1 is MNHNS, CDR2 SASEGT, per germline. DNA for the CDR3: TGTGCCAGCACTAGCGGAAGCTCTGGGGCCAACGTCCTGACTTTC. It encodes CASTSGSSGANVLTF.

CDR3 DNA: TGTGCCAGCAGTTTGGGACAGGGAACTGAAGCTTTCTTT. This translates into CASSLGQGTEAFF. The gene calls are TRBV6-6 and TRBJ1-1; 9 bases map to TRBD1. This CDR3 has 13 residues. Looked up from germline, CDR1 is MNHNY and CDR2 is SVGAGI (reference sequence). With 4 bases clipped from V and 5 bases from J, the junction kept 2 bases outside the gene matches.

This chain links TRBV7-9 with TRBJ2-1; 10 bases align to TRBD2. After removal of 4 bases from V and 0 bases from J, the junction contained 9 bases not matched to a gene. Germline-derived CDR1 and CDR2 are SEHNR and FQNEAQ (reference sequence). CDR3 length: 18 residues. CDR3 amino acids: CASSSPSGGPSSYNEQFF. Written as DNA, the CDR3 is TGTGCCAGCAGCTCCCCTAGCGGGGGCCCCAGCTCCTACAATGAGCAGTTCTTC.

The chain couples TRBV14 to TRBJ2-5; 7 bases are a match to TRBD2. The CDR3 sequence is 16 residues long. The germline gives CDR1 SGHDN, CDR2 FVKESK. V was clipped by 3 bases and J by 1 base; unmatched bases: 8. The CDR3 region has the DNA TGTGCCAGCAGCCAGACTGGGTGGACTAGCCAAGAGACCCAGTACTTC. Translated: CASSQTGWTSQETQYF.

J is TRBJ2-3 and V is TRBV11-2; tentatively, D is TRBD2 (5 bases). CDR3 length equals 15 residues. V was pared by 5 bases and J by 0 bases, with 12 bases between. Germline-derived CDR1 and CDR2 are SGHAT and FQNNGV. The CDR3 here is CASSLGGGSTDTQYF. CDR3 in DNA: TGTGCCAGCAGCCTAGGAGGTGGAAGCACAGATACGCAGTATTTT.

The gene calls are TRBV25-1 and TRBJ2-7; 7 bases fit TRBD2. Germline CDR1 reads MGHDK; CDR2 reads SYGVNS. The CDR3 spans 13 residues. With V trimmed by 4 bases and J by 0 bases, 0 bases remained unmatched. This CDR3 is CASSASGSYEQYF. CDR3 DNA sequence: TGTGCCAGCAGTGCTAGCGGCTCCTACGAGCAGTACTTC.

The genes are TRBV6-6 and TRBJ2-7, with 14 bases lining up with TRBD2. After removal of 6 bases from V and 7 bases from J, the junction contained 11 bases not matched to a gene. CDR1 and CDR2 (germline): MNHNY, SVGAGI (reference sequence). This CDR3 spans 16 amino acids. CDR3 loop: CASRPSGTSGGGEQYF. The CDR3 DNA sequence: TGTGCCAGCAGGCCGTCCGGGACTAGCGGGGGCGGGGAGCAGTACTTC.

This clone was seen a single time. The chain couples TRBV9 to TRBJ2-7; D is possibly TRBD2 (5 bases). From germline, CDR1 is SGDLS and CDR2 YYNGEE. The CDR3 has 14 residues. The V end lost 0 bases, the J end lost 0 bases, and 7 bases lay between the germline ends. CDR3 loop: CASSVEGSSYEQYF. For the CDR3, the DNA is TGTGCCAGCAGCGTAGAAGGGAGCTCCTACGAGCAGTACTTC.

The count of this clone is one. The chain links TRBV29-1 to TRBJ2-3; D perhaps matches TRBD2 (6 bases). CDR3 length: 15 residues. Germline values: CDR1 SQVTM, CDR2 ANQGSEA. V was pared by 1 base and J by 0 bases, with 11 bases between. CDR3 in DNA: TGCAGCGTTGAAGTCGGAGGGACTAGCACAGATACGCAGTATTTT. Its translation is CSVEVGGTSTDTQYF.

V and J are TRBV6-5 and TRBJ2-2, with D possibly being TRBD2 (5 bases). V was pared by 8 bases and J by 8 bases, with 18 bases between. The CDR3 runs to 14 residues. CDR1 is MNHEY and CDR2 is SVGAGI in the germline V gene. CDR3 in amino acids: CASLRARAGGELFF. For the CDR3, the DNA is TGTGCCAGCCTGCGCGCGCGGGCGGGTGGGGAGCTGTTTTTT.

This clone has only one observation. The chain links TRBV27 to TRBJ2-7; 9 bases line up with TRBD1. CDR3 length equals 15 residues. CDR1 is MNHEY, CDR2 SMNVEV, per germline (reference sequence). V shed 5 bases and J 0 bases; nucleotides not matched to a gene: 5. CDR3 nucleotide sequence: TGTGCCAGCAGTGAAAGACAGGGGGTCTCCTACGAGCAGTACTTC. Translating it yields CASSERQGVSYEQYF.

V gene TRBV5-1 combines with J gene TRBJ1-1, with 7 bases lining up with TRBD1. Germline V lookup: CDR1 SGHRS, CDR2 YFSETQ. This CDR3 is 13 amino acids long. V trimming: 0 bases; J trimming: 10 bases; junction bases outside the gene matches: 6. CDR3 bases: TGCGCCAGCAGCTTGGCCGGGACAGACAGAGCTTTCTTT. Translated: CASSLAGTDRAFF. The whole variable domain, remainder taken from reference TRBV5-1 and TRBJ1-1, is KAGVTQTPRYLIKTRGQQVTLSCSPISGHRSVSWYQQTPGQGLQFLFEYFSETQRNKGNFPGRFSGRQFSNSRSEMNVSTLELGDSALYLCASSLAGTDRAFFGQGTRLTVV.

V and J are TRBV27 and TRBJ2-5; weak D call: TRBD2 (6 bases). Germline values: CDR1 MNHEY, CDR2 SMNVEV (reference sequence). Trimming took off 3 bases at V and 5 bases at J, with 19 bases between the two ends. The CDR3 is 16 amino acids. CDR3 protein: CASSLGLGGGTETQYF. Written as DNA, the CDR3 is TGTGCCAGCAGTTTGGGACTGGGTGGCGGGACCGAGACCCAGTACTTC.

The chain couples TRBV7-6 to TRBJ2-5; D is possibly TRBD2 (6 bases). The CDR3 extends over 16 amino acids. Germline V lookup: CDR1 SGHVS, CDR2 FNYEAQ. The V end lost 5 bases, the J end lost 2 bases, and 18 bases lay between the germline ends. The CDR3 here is CASSPRGWGVQETQYF. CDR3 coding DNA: TGTGCCAGCAGCCCCAGAGGATGGGGGGTTCAAGAGACCCAGTACTTC.

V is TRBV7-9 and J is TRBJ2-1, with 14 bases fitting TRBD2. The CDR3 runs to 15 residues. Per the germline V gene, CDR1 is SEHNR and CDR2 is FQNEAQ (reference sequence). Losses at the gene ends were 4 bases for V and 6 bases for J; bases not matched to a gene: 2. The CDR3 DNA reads TGTGCCAGCAGCTCAGGACTAGCGGGAGGCAATGAGCAGTTCTTC. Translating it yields CASSSGLAGGNEQFF. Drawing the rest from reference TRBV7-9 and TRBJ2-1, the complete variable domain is DTGVSQNPRHKITKRGQNVTFRCDPISEHNRLYWYRQTLGQGPEFLTYFQNEAQLEKSRLLSDRFSAERPKGSFSTLEIQRTEQGDSAMYLCASSSGLAGGNEQFFGPGTRLTVL.

The CDR3 here is CASESLFKGGGVDTF. DNA for the CDR3: TGTGCCAGCGAGTCCCTCTTTAAGGGCGGGGGAGTTGACACCTTC. The chain has TRBV28 and TRBJ1-2; TRBD1 might be the D (5 bases). The germline gives CDR1 MDHEN, CDR2 SYDVKM. This CDR3 contains 15 residues. Trimming stripped 8 bases from V and 12 bases from J, with 28 bases between.